This T cell receptor beta chain comes out of a study of cytomegalovirus exposure and HLA in healthy donors. Study-wide results and limits: Judged likely to be a sequencing artifact was a cluster of highly shared sequence variants. About 87% or about 30% of the time was how often most TCR beta V segments were productive, according to an earlier analysis.

Germline V gives CDR1 MNHEY, CDR2 SVGAGI. Trimming left V 4 bases short and J 7 bases short, with 14 bases between. This CDR3 is 14 amino acids long. In regard to this clone: Its specificity is not known.

60 Vbeta and 13 Jbeta primers were used in PCR. Only in-frame clones appear in the TCRdb table, and some are missing; sequencing was by immunoSEQ multiplex PCR. The table has 85,000 to 120,000 clones, 82% seen once. V and J are TRBV6-5 and TRBJ1-5, with D perhaps TRBD1 (5 bases). Material for sequencing was PBMCs. The sequence was obtained from a middle-aged man in good health and CMV-seronegative. Here the CDR3 reads CASSLGTSGQPQHF. In nucleotides, the CDR3 is TGTGCCAGCAGTTTAGGAACCTCAGGGCAGCCCCAGCATTTT.